This passage covers 30 T cell receptor beta chains from one sample sequenced in a study of T cells after yellow fever vaccination (dated by TCRdb to about 2019). Library prep was done by 5' RACE. For sequencing, an Illumina HiSeq 2500 was employed. The public reads were reanalyzed by TCRdb: fastp trimming at Q25, MiXCR alignment, in-frame beta chains only. Here each entry gathers all rows of one CDR3 protein and keeps the most common genes and DNA. In all, the sample holds approximately 550,000 distinct CDR3 sequences, and about 14% of those were seen once. Of the sample, over 13% falls within the top ten clones. The treatment or condition label of this sample denotes: live attenuated yellow fever vaccine strain. The material sequenced was PBMCs, taken on the day of the yellow fever booster vaccination. These receptors were taken from a man between 25 and 39 years old who received the YFV17D yellow fever vaccine.

This clonotype came up many times. This chain joins TRBV4-2 and TRBJ2-7, with 8 nucleotides matching TRBD2. The V segment lost 4 bases and the J segment 10 bases; nucleotides outside the gene matches: 12. Germline-derived CDR1 and CDR2 are LGHNA and YNFKEQ. The CDR3 is made up of 14 amino acids. The CDR3 nucleotides read TGTGCCAGCAGCCGCCCCGGGACTAGTTTCGGTCAGTACTTC. It yields the protein CASSRPGTSFGQYF.

This clonotype was counted at least ten times. The V call is TRBV12-3 or TRBV12-4, the J call TRBJ1-1; D ambiguous. The CDR3 sequence is 11 residues long. Trimming left V 1 base short and J 9 bases short, with 6 bases between. In nucleotides, the CDR3 is TGTGCCAGCAGTTTAGGCAGTAAAGCTTTCTTT. Translated: CASSLGSKAFF.

The chain employs TRBV29-1 and TRBJ1-4; 9 bases fit TRBD1. This CDR3 region has 13 residues. Germline CDR1 SQVTM, CDR2 ANQGSEA. Losses at the gene ends were 4 bases for V and 5 bases for J; bases not matched to a gene: 2. In DNA form, the CDR3 reads TGCAGCGTTGTGACAGGGGGGAATGAAAAACTGTTTTTT. It translates to CSVVTGGNEKLFF.

V gene TRBV6-5 combines with J gene TRBJ2-3; the D gene is possibly TRBD2 (6 bases). The germline V gene encodes CDR1 MNHEY and CDR2 SVGAGI. The CDR3 runs to 14 residues. The germline V and J ends were trimmed by 6 bases and 1 base, with 11 bases remaining between them. CDR3 loop: CASSLAEGTDTQYF. DNA for the CDR3: TGTGCCAGCAGCTTAGCGGAGGGCACAGATACGCAGTATTTT.

The chain carries TRBV6-4 and TRBJ1-1; D is possibly TRBD1 (6 bases). CDR3 size: 13 residues. Germline CDR1 and CDR2: MRHNA and SNTAGT. V lost 5 bases, J lost 3 bases, and 10 bases lay in between. Here the CDR3 reads CASSPGQHTEAFF. The CDR3 DNA reads as TGTGCCAGCAGTCCGGGACAACACACTGAAGCTTTCTTT.

The table lists this clonotype with many counts. This rearrangement joins TRBV7-2 to TRBJ2-7, with D hard to call. The CDR3 runs 12 residues. Germline V lookup: CDR1 SGHTA, CDR2 FQGNSA. Trimming took off 6 bases at V and 3 bases at J, with 9 bases between the two ends. CDR3 protein: CASSYNNYEQYF. The CDR3 nucleotides are TGTGCCAGCAGTTACAATAACTACGAGCAGTACTTC. Drawing the rest from reference TRBV7-2 and TRBJ2-7, the complete variable domain is GAGVSQSPSNKVTEKGKDVELRCDPISGHTALYWYRQSLGQGLEFLIYFQGNSAPDKSGLPSDRFSAERTGGSVSTLTIQRTQQEDSAVYLCASSYNNYEQYFGPGTRLTVT.

A few counts support this clonotype. The chain links TRBV24-1 to TRBJ2-1; possibly TRBD1 for D (10 bases). The CDR3 sequence is 18 residues long. In germline, CDR1 is KGHDR, CDR2 SFDVKD. V lost 9 bases and J 7 bases, leaving 30 bases between the germline ends. CDR3 sequence (DNA): TGTGCCACCGGAGGGACAGGGGAAGCGCGGGAGGGGTCTAATGAGCAGTTCTTC. Translating it yields CATGGTGEAREGSNEQFF.

A few counts support this clonotype. CDR3 in amino acids: CSAQELVDEQYF. DNA for the CDR3: TGCAGTGCACAGGAGCTGGTGGATGAGCAGTACTTC. The gene calls are TRBV20-1 and TRBJ2-7; D might be TRBD1 (5 bases). Trimming shortened V by 6 bases and J by 7 bases, and 16 bases separated the two germline ends. The CDR3 consists of 12 residues. Germline CDR1 DFQATT, CDR2 SNEGSKA (reference sequence).

This clonotype has just a few counts. The J gene is TRBJ2-5, the V gene TRBV5-1; D unclear. Germline lookup yields CDR1 SGHRS and CDR2 YFSETQ. This CDR3 contains 15 residues. V shed 0 bases and J shed 1 base, with 10 bases lying between them. The CDR3 DNA reads TGCGCCAGCAGCTTGGAACGCAGCCCCCAAGAGACCCAGTACTTC. Translation gives CASSLERSPQETQYF.

The chain combines TRBV20-1 with TRBJ2-6; 7 bases match TRBD2. The CDR3 totals 16 residues. The junction had 6 bases not matched to a gene; V was cut back by 3 bases and J by 1 base. The germline V gene has CDR1 DFQATT and CDR2 SNEGSKA (reference sequence). CDR3 in amino acids: CSASLAGYSGANVLTF. The CDR3 bases are TGCAGTGCTAGTTTAGCGGGTTATTCTGGGGCCAACGTCCTGACTTTC.

This clonotype occurred a few times. CDR3 coding DNA: TGTGCCAGTAGTCTCCGGGACAGGGGGCGACTTGACAATGAGCAGTTCTTC. Translated, it gives CASSLRDRGRLDNEQFF. This chain joins TRBV19 and TRBJ2-1, with 12 bases lining up with TRBD1. The trim removed 5 bases at V and 5 bases at J, leaving 10 bases unmatched. Germline CDR1 and CDR2: LNHDA and SQIVND (reference sequence). This CDR3 contains 17 residues.

This clonotype was detected a few times. The genes are TRBV13 and TRBJ2-7; 11 nucleotides line up with TRBD1. The CDR3 consists of 15 residues. Germline CDR1 is PRHDT and CDR2 is FYEKMQ (reference sequence). V was pared by 5 bases and J by 7 bases, with 10 bases of the junction left unmatched. CDR3 nucleotides: TGTGCCAGCAGCGCACGGGACAGGGGGGGCTATGAGCAGTACTTC. It yields the protein CASSARDRGGYEQYF.

The V gene is TRBV29-1, the J gene TRBJ2-3, with TRBD1 matching over 7 bases. CDR3 length: 14 amino acids. J was trimmed by 4 bases and V by 4 bases; bases with no gene match: 8. The germline V gene encodes CDR1 SQVTM and CDR2 ANQGSEA. The CDR3 protein is CSVGRTGEADTQYF. CDR3 nucleotide sequence: TGCAGCGTTGGTCGTACAGGGGAAGCAGATACGCAGTATTTT.

This clonotype has a handful of counts. This sequence joins TRBV20-1 and TRBJ2-3; D not resolved. The CDR3 sequence is 13 residues long. The V gene lost 4 bases and the J gene lost 4 bases, with 12 bases spanning the gap. Per germline, CDR1 DFQATT and CDR2 SNEGSKA (reference sequence). CDR3 amino acids: CSANRPGPDTQYF. In DNA form, the CDR3 reads TGCAGTGCTAACAGACCCGGCCCAGATACGCAGTATTTT.

The chain uses TRBV20-1 and TRBJ2-7; possibly TRBD1 for D (6 bases). The CDR3 is 12 residues long. V was trimmed by 3 bases and J by 3 bases, leaving 9 bases between them. From germline, CDR1 is DFQATT and CDR2 SNEGSKA (reference sequence). The CDR3 DNA reads as TGCAGTGCTAGTACAGGGCACTACGAGCAGTACTTC. This sequence encodes CSASTGHYEQYF.

The gene calls are TRBV20-1 and TRBJ2-7, with 10 bases fitting TRBD2. Trimming at V came to 5 bases and at J to 4 bases, leaving 11 bases not matched to a gene. The CDR3 spans 15 residues. CDR1 is DFQATT and CDR2 is SNEGSKA in the germline V gene (reference sequence). The CDR3 here is CSAPQPLAGAYEQYF. In DNA, the CDR3 is TGCAGTGCTCCACAACCGCTAGCGGGAGCATACGAGCAGTACTTC.

The V and J genes are TRBV7-8 and TRBJ1-2; perhaps TRBD1 as D (6 bases). Trimming cost V 5 bases and J 6 bases, with 28 bases left between them. The CDR3 is 18 residues long. The germline gives CDR1 SGHVS, CDR2 FQNEAQ. Written as DNA, the CDR3 is TGTGCCAGCAGCGAGAAGTTAGAGACAGGCCTAAGGAAGGATGGCTACACCTTC. It specifies CASSEKLETGLRKDGYTF.

The chain combines TRBV6-2 or TRBV6-3 with TRBJ2-1; D remains ambiguous. V gave up 2 bases and J gave up 4 bases, with 18 bases separating them. The V gene's germline CDR1 is MNHEY and CDR2 SVGEGT. This CDR3 has 17 amino acids. CDR3 amino acids: CASSYLTNTPFYNEQFF. The DNA for the CDR3 is TGTGCCAGCAGTTACCTCACAAATACCCCTTTTTACAATGAGCAGTTCTTC.

In this sample, this clonotype turned up a few times. This chain links TRBV12-3 or TRBV12-4 with TRBJ1-3; D unclear. V lost 5 bases and J lost 3, with 11 bases in between. The CDR3 spans 14 residues. CDR3 nucleotide sequence: TGTGCCAGCAGTCCTAGCCGTGGTGGAAACACCATATATTTT. Protein sequence: CASSPSRGGNTIYF.

This clonotype appeared many times. V usage is TRBV4-3 and J usage is TRBJ2-1; 14 bases match TRBD2. V shed 3 bases, J shed 8 bases, and the junction held 15 bases outside the gene matches. From germline, CDR1 is LGHNA and CDR2 YSLEER. The CDR3 has 19 residues. The CDR3 here is CASSHPRSGTSGSRDEQFF. The CDR3 bases are TGCGCCAGCAGCCATCCCAGAAGCGGGACTAGCGGGAGTCGGGATGAGCAGTTCTTC.

This chain joins TRBV20-1 and TRBJ2-7; D is uncertain. CDR3 length: 12 amino acids. V lost 6 bases and J lost 5, with 14 bases in between. Germline V lookup: CDR1 DFQATT, CDR2 SNEGSKA (reference sequence). CDR3 in DNA: TGCAGTGCCCCCGTGAGGTGGAACGAGCAGTACTTC. Translation gives CSAPVRWNEQYF.

This clonotype was observed a few times. The CDR3 spells CASSSGLAGNIQYF. CDR3 nucleotides: TGCGCCAGCAGCTCGGGACTAGCGGGAAACATTCAGTACTTC. The gene calls are TRBV5-1 and TRBJ2-4; 12 nucleotides agree with TRBD2. The ends lost 3 bases at V and 6 bases at J; junction bases unmatched: 1. CDR3 size: 14 residues. CDR1 and CDR2 from the germline V gene are SGHRS and YFSETQ.

This clonotype showed up just a few times. The rearrangement joins TRBV30 to TRBJ2-1; no clear D gene. The V and J ends lost 0 bases and 2 bases respectively, with 8 bases between them. The CDR3 loop spans 14 amino acids. Looked up from germline, CDR1 is GTSNPN and CDR2 is SVGIG (reference sequence). The CDR3 sequence is CAWSVGGAYNEQFF. CDR3 DNA sequence: TGTGCCTGGAGTGTAGGTGGGGCCTACAATGAGCAGTTCTTC.

This clonotype was seen more than once but under ten times. The V and J genes are TRBV7-2 and TRBJ2-7; 7 bases are shared with TRBD2. The CDR3 covers 14 residues. With 1 base clipped from V and 5 bases from J, the junction kept 5 bases outside the gene matches. CDR1 and CDR2 (germline): SGHTA, FQGNSA. CDR3 sequence: CASSLDGRRHEQYF. Here the CDR3 DNA reads TGTGCCAGCAGCTTAGACGGGAGGCGCCACGAGCAGTACTTC.

This clonotype was picked up a small number of times. This chain links TRBV20-1 with TRBJ2-1; TRBD2 matches at 7 bases. Trimming removed 3 bases from V and 3 bases from J; junction bases left unmatched: 5. The length of the CDR3 is 14 residues. Germline values: CDR1 DFQATT, CDR2 SNEGSKA (reference sequence). The CDR3 DNA is TGCAGTGCTAGCGTGGCGGGAGTCTACAATGAGCAGTTCTTC. This encodes CSASVAGVYNEQFF.

This clonotype was seen more than once but under ten times. The V call is TRBV12-3 or TRBV12-4, the J call TRBJ2-1, with 8 bases lining up with TRBD1. The V gene end was trimmed by 6 bases and the J gene end by 2 bases; junction bases not matched to a gene: 6. This CDR3 spans 15 amino acids. The CDR3 loop reads CASSQGAGTYNEQFF. The DNA for the CDR3 is TGTGCCAGCAGCCAGGGGGCGGGAACCTACAATGAGCAGTTCTTC.

In its sample, this clonotype was seen a few times. V is TRBV5-5 and J is TRBJ2-5, with TRBD2 identical over 10 bases. Losses at the gene ends were 0 bases for V and 5 bases for J; bases not matched to a gene: 7. CDR1 and CDR2 from the germline V gene are SGHKS and YYEKEE (reference sequence). This CDR3 contains 16 residues. CDR3 loop: CASSLVSGRAGETQYF. The CDR3 DNA sequence: TGTGCCAGCAGCTTGGTGAGCGGGAGGGCCGGGGAGACCCAGTACTTC.

This chain connects TRBV7-8 to TRBJ2-5; 10 bases fit TRBD2. Germline trimming cut 2 bases from V and 7 bases from J; bases unmatched to any gene: 4. There are 14 residues in the CDR3. Germline lookup yields CDR1 SGHVS and CDR2 FQNEAQ. The CDR3 is CASSLRRLAGTQYF. CDR3 in DNA: TGTGCCAGCAGCTTAAGGAGACTAGCGGGGACCCAGTACTTC.

The chain has TRBV10-3 and TRBJ2-2; tentative D call: TRBD1 (5 bases). The V and J ends lost 7 bases and 5 bases respectively, with 11 bases between them. Looked up from germline, CDR1 is ENHRY and CDR2 is SYGVKD. This CDR3 has 13 residues. This CDR3 is CAIISDSTGELFF. CDR3 sequence (DNA): TGTGCCATCATTTCCGACAGTACCGGGGAGCTGTTTTTT.

The V call is TRBV9, the J call TRBJ1-1; D is possibly TRBD1 (5 bases). Trimming cost V 2 bases and J 4 bases, with 12 bases left between them. The CDR3 runs to 14 residues. Germline V lookup: CDR1 SGDLS, CDR2 YYNGEE. The CDR3: CASSVSGDFTEAFF. The CDR3 region has the DNA TGTGCCAGCAGCGTCAGTGGGGACTTCACTGAAGCTTTCTTT.